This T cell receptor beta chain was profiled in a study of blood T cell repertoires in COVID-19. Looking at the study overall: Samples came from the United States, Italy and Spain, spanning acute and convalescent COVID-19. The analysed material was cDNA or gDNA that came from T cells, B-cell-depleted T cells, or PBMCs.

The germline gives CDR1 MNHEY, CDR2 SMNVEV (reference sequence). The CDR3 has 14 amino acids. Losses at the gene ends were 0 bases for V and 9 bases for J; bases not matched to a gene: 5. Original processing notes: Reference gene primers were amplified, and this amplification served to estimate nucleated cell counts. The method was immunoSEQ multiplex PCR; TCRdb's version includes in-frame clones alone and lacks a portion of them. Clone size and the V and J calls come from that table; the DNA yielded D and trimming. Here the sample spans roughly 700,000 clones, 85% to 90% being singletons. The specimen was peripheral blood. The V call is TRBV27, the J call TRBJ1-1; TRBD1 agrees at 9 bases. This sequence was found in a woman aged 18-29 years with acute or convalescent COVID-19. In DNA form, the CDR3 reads TGTGCCAGCAGTTTATCGGGGGGGACAGGGAAAGCTTTCTTT. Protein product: CASSLSGGTGKAFF.